This T cell receptor beta chain comes out of a study of post-analysis software for immune sequencing data. Points from the study as a whole: In patients, roughly five TRBV segments were more frequent than in controls, with TRBV5-6, TRBV5-1 and TRBV20-1 among them.

Unique molecular identifiers featured in each of the TCR beta cDNA libraries. TCRdb recomputed calls from the PCR reads with MiXCR, one row per CDR3 protein. The sample lists roughly 800,000 distinct CDR3 sequences, roughly 50% occurring once. There are 17 residues in the CDR3. Per the germline V gene, CDR1 is DFQATT and CDR2 is SNEGSKA (reference sequence). The V segment lost 1 base and the J segment 7 bases; nucleotides outside the gene matches: 8. As concerns this clonotype: As yet, its antigen is unknown.

This receptor was obtained from a girl under 18 with multiple sclerosis. Input material: blood. The V gene is TRBV20-1, the J gene TRBJ2-1; 15 bases agree with TRBD2. CDR3 bases: TGCAGTGCTAGAGCCGCACGGACTAGCGGGAGGGCGAATGAGCAGTTCTTC. Encoded protein: CSARAARTSGRANEQFF.